The clone carrying this TCR beta chain appeared a few times. The data originate from a study of response to subunit inactivated influenza vaccine. CDR3 length: 16 residues. Trimming removed 3 bases from V and 2 bases from J, with 14 bases in between. In TCRdb, the RT-PCR reads were re-called with MiXCR into one record per CDR3 protein. This table has roughly 290,000 distinct CDR3 sequences, just over 20% appearing once. V gene TRBV12-3 or TRBV12-4 combines with J gene TRBJ1-5, with D unresolved. The origin of this receptor is a man aged 50 to 69 who received an inactivated influenza vaccine. Sequenced material: PBMCs from blood, taken approximately 22 months after vaccination. The CDR3 here is CASSFRSGYGNQPQHF. The DNA for the CDR3 is TGTGCCAGCAGTTTCAGGTCAGGCTACGGCAATCAGCCCCAGCATTTT.